The rows below give T cell receptor beta chains drawn from one sample of a study of T cell repertoires in cytomegalovirus infection. These receptors are not linked to any known antigen. A single record per CDR3 protein comes from TCRdb applying MiXCR to the reads. The sample gives hundreds of thousands of distinct CDR3 sequences, 30% to 40% of which show up once; roughly a sixth is in the top ten. Source: cultured PBMCs, taken from culture after CMV antigen stimulation. The receptors shown here come from a human donor in good health (CMV status not recorded). Some clones in this sample may be carry-over from other donors' samples. CDR3s include the opening cysteine and the closing phenylalanine or tryptophan. The D gene is left open where the match is weak. Some rows have no size entry. The others give once, few or many, or a class for an expanded clone.

>.|TRBD2|TRBJ2-1|TRBV6-2/TRBV6-3
CASSRTSGRDDEQFF
TGTGCCAGCAGCCGGACTAGCGGGAGAGACGATGAGCAGTTCTTC
>many|TRBD2|TRBJ2-1|TRBV24-1
CATSDPTSGRINEQFF
TGTGCCACCAGTGATCCGACTAGCGGGAGAATCAATGAGCAGTTCTTC
>many|.|TRBJ2-1|TRBV19
CASTRRFSSYNEQFF
TGTGCCAGTACTCGGAGGTTTAGCTCCTACAATGAGCAGTTCTTC
>.|.|TRBJ2-5|TRBV6-6
CASSFGEGETQYF
TGTGCCAGCAGCTTCGGAGAGGGGGAGACCCAGTACTTC
>.|.|TRBJ2-3|TRBV2
CASRLGRGGDTQYF
TGTGCCAGCAGATTGGGCAGGGGAGGGGATACGCAGTATTTT
>few|.|TRBJ1-6|TRBV7-9
CASSLEAYNSPLHF
TGTGCCAGCAGCTTAGAGGCCTATAATTCACCCCTCCACTTT
>.|TRBD2|TRBJ2-7|TRBV10-2
CASSVPPGLAPREQYF
TGCGCCAGCAGTGTTCCCCCGGGACTAGCGCCCCGGGAGCAGTACTTC
>.|.|TRBJ1-2|TRBV6-1
CAIRDTGHYGYTF
TGTGCCATCCGGGACACGGGACACTATGGCTACACCTTC
>.|TRBD2|TRBJ2-1|TRBV7-2
CASSILQRLAAYNEQFF
TGTGCCAGCAGCATACTACAAAGACTAGCGGCTTACAATGAGCAGTTCTTC
>.|TRBD1|TRBJ2-3|TRBV7-2
CASSVQGREDTQYF
TGTGCCAGCAGCGTACAGGGGAGAGAAGATACGCAGTATTTT
>few|TRBD1|TRBJ1-5|TRBV25-1
CASRGGGNNQPQHF
TGTGCCAGCCGGGGAGGGGGCAATAATCAGCCCCAGCATTTT
>.|.|TRBJ2-4|TRBV29-1
CSVSMKNIQYF
TGCAGCGTTTCTATGAAAAACATTCAGTACTTC
>few|.|TRBJ2-1|TRBV11-2
CASSSLGIAEGRSHEQFF
TGTGCCAGCAGCTCCCTAGGAATAGCGGAGGGTCGCAGTCATGAGCAGTTCTTC
>.|.|TRBJ1-2|TRBV6-8
CASSYSFWQGNYGYTF
TGTGCCAGCAGTTACTCGTTCTGGCAGGGAAACTATGGCTACACCTTC
>few|TRBD1|TRBJ2-2|TRBV5-8
CASSQSDRAGELFF
TGTGCCAGCAGCCAAAGCGACAGGGCCGGGGAGCTGTTTTTT
>few|TRBD1|TRBJ1-2|TRBV10-3
CAISESTGTGRGYTF
TGTGCCATCAGTGAGTCGACCGGGACAGGGCGCGGCTACACCTTC
>.|TRBD2|TRBJ2-1|TRBV27
CASRPGLVFYEQFF
TGTGCCAGCAGACCGGGACTAGTATTTTATGAGCAGTTCTTC
>.|.|TRBJ2-5|TRBV27
CASSLGSLATQYF
TGTGCCAGCAGTTTAGGTTCGCTGGCGACCCAGTACTTC
>few|TRBD2|TRBJ2-1|TRBV7-2
CASSLAGGATDEQFF
TGTGCCAGCAGCTTAGCGGGAGGGGCAACCGATGAGCAGTTCTTC
>.|.|TRBJ1-1|TRBV19
CASSPLRQVNTEAFF
TGTGCCAGTAGCCCCCTAAGACAGGTGAACACTGAAGCTTTCTTT
>once|TRBD1|TRBJ2-2|TRBV9
CASSVAGTGPTGELFF
TGTGCCAGCAGCGTTGCCGGGACAGGCCCCACCGGGGAGCTGTTTTTT
>.|.|TRBJ1-2|TRBV7-9
CASSLVSTGKGGYTF
TGTGCCAGCAGCTTAGTATCAACAGGGAAAGGGGGCTACACCTTC
>.|.|TRBJ2-2|TRBV4-3
CASSPGLALGITGELFF
TGCGCCAGCAGCCCGGGCCTAGCATTGGGAATCACCGGGGAGCTGTTTTTT
>.|.|TRBJ2-3|TRBV2
CASSGYTRSTDTQYF
TGTGCCAGCAGTGGATATACGCGAAGCACAGATACGCAGTATTTT
>.|.|TRBJ2-5|TRBV12-5
CASGLSHGPGQETQYF
TGTGCTAGTGGTTTGTCGCACGGCCCTGGACAAGAGACCCAGTACTTC
>few|TRBD1|TRBJ2-4|TRBV12-3/TRBV12-4
CASSRDRAKNIQYF
TGTGCCAGCAGTCGGGACAGGGCCAAAAACATTCAGTACTTC
>few|.|TRBJ1-6|TRBV27
CASSSGTAAYNSPLHF
TGTGCCAGCAGTTCCGGGACGGCAGCATATAATTCACCCCTCCACTTT
>.|.|TRBJ2-5|TRBV7-2
CASSLDAGAQETQYF
TGTGCCAGCAGCTTAGATGCGGGGGCTCAAGAGACCCAGTACTTC
>.|.|TRBJ1-5|TRBV12-3/TRBV12-4
CASSPGGAGNQPQHF
TGTGCCAGCAGCCCTGGCGGGGCTGGCAATCAGCCCCAGCATTTT
>few|TRBD1|TRBJ1-1|TRBV7-2
CASSNRGLTEAFF
TGTGCCAGCAGCAACAGGGGGCTCACTGAAGCTTTCTTT
>few|.|TRBJ1-6|TRBV7-2
CASSLDGLSRNSPLHF
TGTGCCAGCAGCTTAGACGGACTGAGCAGAAATTCACCCCTCCACTTT
>.|.|TRBJ2-1|TRBV11-3
CASSQGGSGNEQFF
TGTGCCAGCAGCCAGGGTGGCTCTGGAAATGAGCAGTTCTTC
>.|.|TRBJ2-2|TRBV12-5
CASGLVGSGELFF
TGTGCTAGTGGTTTGGTTGGATCCGGGGAGCTGTTTTTT
>few|.|TRBJ2-3|TRBV7-8
CASTGLTDTQYF
TGTGCCAGCACTGGACTAACAGATACGCAGTATTTT
>.|TRBD2|TRBJ2-7|TRBV4-1
CASSRGGGSGYEQYF
TGCGCCAGCAGCCGGGGGGGTGGAAGCGGATACGAGCAGTACTTC
>.|.|TRBJ2-7|TRBV7-2
CASSSVWVYEQYF
TGTGCCAGCAGCTCCGTATGGGTGTACGAGCAGTACTTC
>.|TRBD1|TRBJ1-2|TRBV5-5
CASRSGGGQIYGYTF
TGTGCCAGCAGATCCGGGGGGGGACAGATATATGGCTACACCTTC
>.|TRBD1|TRBJ2-5|TRBV5-5
CASRPNRGQETQYF
TGTGCCAGCAGACCAAACAGGGGTCAGGAGACCCAGTACTTC
>.|.|TRBJ1-2|TRBV7-9
CASSLGGGLDYGYTF
TGTGCCAGCAGCTTAGGCGGGGGGCTCGACTATGGCTACACCTTC
>.|TRBD1|TRBJ2-5|TRBV11-2
CASSSIWQGEETQYF
TGTGCCAGCAGCTCCATTTGGCAGGGGGAAGAGACCCAGTACTTC
>few|.|TRBJ1-1|TRBV7-9
CASSLEYDPNTEAFF
TGTGCCAGCAGCTTAGAGTATGATCCAAACACTGAAGCTTTCTTT